A single sample is the source of the 6 T cell receptor beta chains below, sequenced in a study of post-analysis software for immune sequencing data (dated by TCRdb to the mid-2010s). On the study overall, not on this receptor specifically: A handful of TRBV segments, including TRBV5-6, TRBV5-1 and TRBV20-1, were significantly more frequent in patients than controls.

The library was prepared using PCR. The instrument given in TCRdb is Illumina HiSeq 2500. To reduce PCR and sequencing biases, unique molecular identifiers were built into the TCR beta cDNA libraries. The raw public data were reprocessed by TCRdb itself: fastp quality trimming at Q25, MiXCR clonotype calling, in-frame beta chains only. Rows with a matching CDR3 protein are joined into one entry that keeps the most common DNA and genes. Recorded for this sample are hundreds of thousands of distinct CDR3 sequences; about 60% of them occurred a single time. Around 10% of the sample rests with the top ten. For these receptors, no antigen is known. The specimen was blood. These receptors were taken from a girl aged 2-10 years with multiple sclerosis.

The CDR3, as DNA: TGTGCCAGCAGTCAGACAGGGTTAGCCAAAAACATTCAGTACTTC. The encoded protein is CASSQTGLAKNIQYF. V gene TRBV2 combines with J gene TRBJ2-4, with 7 nucleotides matching TRBD1. Germline V CDR1 and CDR2: SNHLY, FYNNEI. V was clipped by 5 bases and J by 0 bases; unmatched bases: 4. This CDR3 contains 15 residues.

There are a few counts of this clonotype. The chain links TRBV5-1 to TRBJ1-4; 7 bases are shared with TRBD1. Germline V gene lookup returns CDR1 SGHRS and CDR2 YFSETQ. V gave up 0 bases and J gave up 5 bases; unmatched junction bases: 4. The CDR3 sequence is 15 residues long. The CDR3 bases are TGCGCCAGCAGCTTGGATGTGGGACAGAATGAAAAACTGTTTTTT. This encodes CASSLDVGQNEKLFF.

The chain links TRBV6-6 to TRBJ2-3; 9 bases agree with TRBD1. The CDR3 extends over 14 amino acids. Germline V gives CDR1 MNHNY, CDR2 SVGAGI (reference sequence). Trimming cost V 5 bases and J 5 bases; bases outside gene matches: 5. The CDR3 DNA follows: TGTGCCAGCAGTCCGGACAGGGGTAAAGATACGCAGTATTTT. Its translation is CASSPDRGKDTQYF.

This chain joins TRBV12-3 or TRBV12-4 and TRBJ2-1; maybe TRBD1 (6 bases). The CDR3 spans 19 residues. Trimming took off 3 bases at V and 0 bases at J, with 21 bases between the two ends. This chain's CDR3 is CASSFFPAGEGNSYNEQFF. The CDR3 DNA is TGTGCCAGCAGTTTTTTCCCCGCAGGGGAAGGGAACTCCTACAATGAGCAGTTCTTC.

The chain couples TRBV29-1 to TRBJ2-1, with TRBD2 identical over 12 bases. CDR3 length: 14 residues. Germline values: CDR1 SQVTM, CDR2 ANQGSEA. Trimming took 1 base from V and 8 from J; bases not matched to a gene: 3. In nucleotides, the CDR3 is TGCAGCGTTGAAGGGACTAGCGGGAAGTATGAGCAGTTCTTC. Protein product: CSVEGTSGKYEQFF.

The CDR3 reads CSVEPDRGKTFF. The CDR3 nucleotides are TGCAGCGTTGAACCGGACCGCGGTAAGACTTTCTTT. The chain recombines TRBV29-1 with TRBJ1-1, with D uncertain. The CDR3 consists of 12 residues. Trimming cost V 2 bases and J 12 bases, with 16 bases left between them. Germline V gene sequence: CDR1 SQVTM, CDR2 ANQGSEA.